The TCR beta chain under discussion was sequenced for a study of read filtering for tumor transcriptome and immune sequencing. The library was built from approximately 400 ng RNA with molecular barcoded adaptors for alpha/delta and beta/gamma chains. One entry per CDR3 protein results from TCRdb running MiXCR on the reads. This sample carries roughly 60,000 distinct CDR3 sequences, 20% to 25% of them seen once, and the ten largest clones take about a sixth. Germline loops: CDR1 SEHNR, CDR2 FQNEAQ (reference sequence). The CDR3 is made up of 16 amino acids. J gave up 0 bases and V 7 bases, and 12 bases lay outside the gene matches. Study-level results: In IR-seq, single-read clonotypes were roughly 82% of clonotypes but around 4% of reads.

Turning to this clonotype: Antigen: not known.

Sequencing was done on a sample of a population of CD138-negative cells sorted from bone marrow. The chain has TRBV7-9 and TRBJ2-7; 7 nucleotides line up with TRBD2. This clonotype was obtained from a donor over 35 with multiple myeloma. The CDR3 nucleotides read TGTGCCAGCATAGCTTGCCCCGGCGGGAGCTCCTACGAGCAGTACTTC. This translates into CASIACPGGSSYEQYF.